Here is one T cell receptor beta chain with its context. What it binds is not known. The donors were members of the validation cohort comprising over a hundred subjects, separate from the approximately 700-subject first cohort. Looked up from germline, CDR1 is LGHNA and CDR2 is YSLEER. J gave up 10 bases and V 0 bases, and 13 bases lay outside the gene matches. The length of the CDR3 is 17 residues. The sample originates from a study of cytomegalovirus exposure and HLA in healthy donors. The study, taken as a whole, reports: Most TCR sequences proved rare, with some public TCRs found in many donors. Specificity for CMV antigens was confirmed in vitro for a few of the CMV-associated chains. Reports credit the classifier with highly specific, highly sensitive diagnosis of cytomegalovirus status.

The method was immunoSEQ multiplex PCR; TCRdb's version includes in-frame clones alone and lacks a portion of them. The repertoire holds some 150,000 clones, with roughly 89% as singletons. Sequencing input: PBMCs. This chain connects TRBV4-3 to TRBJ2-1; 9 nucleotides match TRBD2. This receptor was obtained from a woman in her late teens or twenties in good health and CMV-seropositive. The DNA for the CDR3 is TGCGCCAGCAGCCAAGATCTAAGGGAGGGGACTAGCCTGGAGCAGTTCTTC. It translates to CASSQDLREGTSLEQFF.